Below are 22 T cell receptor beta chains sequenced from a single sample in a study of T-cell memory formation after mild COVID-19. MiXCR, run by TCRdb on the 5' RACE reads, gives a single entry per CDR3 protein. The sample includes about 600,000 distinct CDR3 sequences, about a fifth of them seen just once. Sequencing was performed on PBMCs or a T cell subset sorted from them (not recorded which). The receptors stem from an adult woman who had mild COVID-19 (a few samples of this study predate the infection). Cell type and time point are not known.

This clonotype was detected only once. The rearrangement links TRBV20-1 to TRBJ2-3; D is uncertain. Germline loops: CDR1 DFQATT, CDR2 SNEGSKA (reference sequence). V shed 1 base and J shed 2 bases, with 10 bases lying between them. This CDR3 comprises 14 residues. The CDR3, as DNA: TGCAGTGCTAGAGGAGGATTAAACACAGATACGCAGTATTTT. Protein product: CSARGGLNTDTQYF.

The CDR3 nucleotides read TGTGCCTGGAGTCCGGGGGTTGACACTGAAGCTTTCTTT. Its protein is CAWSPGVDTEAFF. V usage is TRBV30 and J usage is TRBJ1-1; tentative D call: TRBD1 (5 bases). CDR1 and CDR2 (germline): GTSNPN, SVGIG (reference sequence). With 2 bases removed from V and 3 bases from J, the gap between germline ends came to 10 bases. This CDR3 region has 13 residues. The entire variable domain, with the rest obtained from reference TRBV30 and TRBJ1-1, is as follows: SQTIHQWPATLVQPVGSPLSLECTVEGTSNPNLYWYRQAAGRGLQLLFYSVGIGQISSEVPQNLSASRPQDRQFILSSKKLLLSDSGFYLCAWSPGVDTEAFFGQGTRLTVV.

V usage is TRBV24-1 and J usage is TRBJ2-7; 7 nucleotides align to TRBD1. Germline V gives CDR1 KGHDR, CDR2 SFDVKD. V lost 3 bases, J lost 2 bases, and 3 bases stayed unmatched. This CDR3 region has 14 residues. The CDR3: CATSDTGETYEQYF. The CDR3, as DNA: TGTGCCACCAGTGATACAGGGGAGACCTACGAGCAGTACTTC.

The chain combines TRBV11-2 with TRBJ2-2; D ambiguous. V shed 0 bases and J shed 0 bases, with 11 bases lying between them. The CDR3 runs to 17 residues. Germline V gene data show CDR1 as SGHAT and CDR2 as FQNNGV. CDR3 in amino acids: CASSLDMYSSNTGELFF. The DNA of the CDR3 is TGTGCCAGCAGCTTAGATATGTACAGTTCGAACACCGGGGAGCTGTTTTTT.

This clonotype was counted only a few times. The chain recombines TRBV5-8 with TRBJ2-2, with D hard to call. V lost 1 base and J lost 4, with 14 bases in between. The CDR3 covers 16 residues. CDR1 is SGHTS, CDR2 YDEGEE, per germline. The chain's CDR3 is CASSLFTVMGTGELFF. Written as DNA, the CDR3 is TGTGCCAGCAGCTTGTTTACAGTCATGGGCACCGGGGAGCTGTTTTTT.

In its sample, this clonotype was seen a few times. V usage is TRBV20-1 and J usage is TRBJ2-2, with 7 bases that match TRBD1. The ends lost 6 bases at V and 1 base at J; junction bases unmatched: 5. The CDR3 is 14 amino acids. Germline V gene lookup returns CDR1 DFQATT and CDR2 SNEGSKA (reference sequence). CDR3 in DNA: TGCAGTGCCACCCGACAGGGGAACACCGGGGAGCTGTTTTTT. Its translation: CSATRQGNTGELFF.

This clonotype occurred a few times. The rearrangement uses TRBV6-6 and TRBJ1-5; D is unclear. Germline assignment: CDR1 MNHNY and CDR2 SVGAGI (reference sequence). CDR3 length: 13 amino acids. The V end lost 0 bases, the J end lost 7 bases, and 7 bases lay between the germline ends. The CDR3 bases are TGTGCCAGCAGTTACTCGAACACCCAGCCCCAGCATTTT. Protein product: CASSYSNTQPQHF.

This clonotype was observed a few times. J is TRBJ2-7 and V is TRBV11-2, with a possible D match to TRBD2 (5 bases). V dropped 6 bases and J dropped 7 bases, with 16 bases sitting between them. CDR1 and CDR2 (germline): SGHAT, FQNNGV. The CDR3 sequence is 13 residues long. DNA of the CDR3: TGTGCCAGCAGTGCGCCGGCTCCGGGAGAGCAGTACTTC. It specifies CASSAPAPGEQYF.

This clonotype was seen a few times. The chain employs TRBV6-5 and TRBJ1-6, with a tentative D call TRBD1 (5 bases). The CDR3 spans 17 residues. V was pared by 0 bases and J by 7 bases, with 16 bases between. Germline lookup yields CDR1 MNHEY and CDR2 SVGAGI. CDR3 residues: CASSYSNRFRGNSPLHF. CDR3 DNA sequence: TGTGCCAGCAGTTACTCGAATCGGTTTAGGGGCAATTCACCCCTCCACTTT.

The CDR3 DNA reads TGTGCCAGCAGTTTATGGGGGGCCGGGGAAAAACTGTTTTTT. It is translated as CASSLWGAGEKLFF. This chain uses TRBV12-3 or TRBV12-4 with TRBJ1-4, with D tentatively TRBD1 (6 bases). V lost 2 bases, J lost 8 bases, and 12 bases lay in between. The length of the CDR3 is 14 residues.

The chain links TRBV4-1 to TRBJ1-1; no clear D gene. This CDR3 is built from 14 residues. V was clipped by 4 bases and J by 5 bases, with 14 bases between them. Germline V CDR1 and CDR2: MGHRA, YSYEKL. The CDR3 region has the DNA TGCGCCAGCAGCCCGATAGACGATGGAACTGAAGCTTTCTTT. Amino acids: CASSPIDDGTEAFF.

This clonotype has only a few counts. V gene TRBV7-8 combines with J gene TRBJ1-4, with D tentatively TRBD1 (5 bases). The CDR3 loop spans 17 amino acids. The V end lost 5 bases, the J end lost 7 bases, and 23 bases lay between the germline ends. Germline CDR1 reads SGHVS; CDR2 reads FQNEAQ. CDR3 sequence (DNA): TGTGCCAGCAGCAAATATCGTCCCTCCGGGGACGTTGAAAAACTGTTTTTT. It encodes CASSKYRPSGDVEKLFF.

The sample holds a few counts of this clonotype. The CDR3 is CASSSSWGHLNTEAFF. The CDR3 DNA reads TGTGCCAGCAGTTCCAGTTGGGGTCATTTGAACACTGAAGCTTTCTTT. The chain combines TRBV12-3 or TRBV12-4 with TRBJ1-1; D not resolved. Trimming took 4 bases from V and 0 from J, leaving 15 bases between them. This CDR3 region has 16 residues.

This clonotype was picked up a small number of times. The chain is built from TRBV12-3 or TRBV12-4 and TRBJ1-2; D might be TRBD1 (6 bases). This CDR3 comprises 15 residues. Trimming left V 0 bases short and J 4 bases short, with 12 bases between. The CDR3 DNA reads as TGTGCCAGCAGTTTAGCGCAGACAGGCGGCTATGGCTACACCTTC. It codes for CASSLAQTGGYGYTF.

This clonotype was found many times. The rearrangement joins TRBV7-2 to TRBJ2-7; possible D gene TRBD1, 7 bases. Germline values: CDR1 SGHTA, CDR2 FQGNSA. This CDR3 is 15 amino acids long. Trimming removed 5 bases from V and 3 bases from J, with 17 bases in between. CDR3 in DNA: TGTGCCAGCAGCCGCCAGACAGGGACTGGCTACGAGCAGTACTTC. Translated: CASSRQTGTGYEQYF. The whole variable domain, remainder taken from reference TRBV7-2 and TRBJ2-7, is GAGVSQSPSNKVTEKGKDVELRCDPISGHTALYWYRQSLGQGLEFLIYFQGNSAPDKSGLPSDRFSAERTGGSVSTLTIQRTQQEDSAVYLCASSRQTGTGYEQYFGPGTRLTVT.

The V call is TRBV6-1, the J call TRBJ1-2; TRBD1 might be the D (6 bases). The V gene's germline CDR1 is MNHNS and CDR2 SASEGT. V lost 8 bases and J lost 2, with 18 bases in between. The CDR3 runs 15 residues. CDR3 loop: CASWGGGLSNYGYTF. CDR3 sequence (DNA): TGTGCCAGCTGGGGGGGGGGGCTTTCAAACTATGGCTACACCTTC.

This clonotype was found a few times. This chain joins TRBV30 and TRBJ2-3; 7 bases are shared with TRBD1. CDR3 size: 15 residues. Trimming cost V 3 bases and J 6 bases; bases outside gene matches: 12. Germline CDR1 reads GTSNPN; CDR2 reads SVGIG (reference sequence). CDR3: CAWRPLDRDWDTQYF. DNA for the CDR3: TGTGCCTGGAGGCCTTTAGACAGGGATTGGGATACGCAGTATTTT.

The chain is built from TRBV4-2 and TRBJ2-6; possible D gene TRBD1, 5 bases. The CDR3 has 17 residues. Germline V gene data show CDR1 as LGHNA and CDR2 as YNFKEQ. The V gene lost 0 bases and the J gene lost 0 bases, with 9 bases spanning the gap. The CDR3 is CASSQDATASGANVLTF. The CDR3 bases are TGTGCCAGCAGCCAAGACGCGACAGCCTCTGGGGCCAACGTCCTGACTTTC.

This rearrangement joins TRBV12-3 or TRBV12-4 to TRBJ2-3; D gene ambiguous. CDR3 length: 14 residues. Trimming shortened V by 3 bases and J by 2 bases, and 9 bases separated the two germline ends. In DNA form, the CDR3 reads TGTGCCAGCAGTTTCGACACGAACACAGATACGCAGTATTTT. It yields the protein CASSFDTNTDTQYF.

Many counts were recorded for this clonotype. The CDR3, as DNA: TGTGCCAGTCGGACTAGCGGGAGAACAGATACGCAGTATTTT. Its translation is CASRTSGRTDTQYF. The V gene is TRBV19, the J gene TRBJ2-3, with 13 bases matching TRBD2. Germline-derived CDR1 and CDR2 are LNHDA and SQIVND (reference sequence). CDR3 length equals 14 residues. Trimming at V came to 8 bases and at J to 3 bases, leaving 2 bases not matched to a gene.

The sample holds a few counts of this clonotype. The chain carries TRBV28 and TRBJ2-7; a possible D gene is TRBD1 (6 bases). Germline V gene data show CDR1 as MDHEN and CDR2 as SYDVKM. The V end was cut by 11 bases, the J end by 0 bases, with 17 bases between. The CDR3 totals 14 residues. CDR3 sequence (DNA): TGTGCCTCTCACGGGACACCTCCCTCCTACGAGCAGTACTTC. This codes for CASHGTPPSYEQYF. The variable domain in full, with the rest retrieved from reference TRBV28 and TRBJ2-7, is DVKVTQSSRYLVKRTGEKVFLECVQDMDHENMFWYRQDPGLGLRLIYFSYDVKMKEKGDIPEGYSVSREKKERFSLILESASTNQTSMYLCASHGTPPSYEQYFGPGTRLTVT.

This chain links TRBV11-2 with TRBJ2-3; 12 bases match TRBD2. V shed 2 bases and J 4 bases; nucleotides not matched to a gene: 4. The CDR3 totals 16 residues. Germline V CDR1 and CDR2: SGHAT, FQNNGV. CDR3 sequence (DNA): TGTGCCAGCAGCTTACTAGCGGGAGGGGAAGCAGATACGCAGTATTTT. This gives the protein CASSLLAGGEADTQYF.